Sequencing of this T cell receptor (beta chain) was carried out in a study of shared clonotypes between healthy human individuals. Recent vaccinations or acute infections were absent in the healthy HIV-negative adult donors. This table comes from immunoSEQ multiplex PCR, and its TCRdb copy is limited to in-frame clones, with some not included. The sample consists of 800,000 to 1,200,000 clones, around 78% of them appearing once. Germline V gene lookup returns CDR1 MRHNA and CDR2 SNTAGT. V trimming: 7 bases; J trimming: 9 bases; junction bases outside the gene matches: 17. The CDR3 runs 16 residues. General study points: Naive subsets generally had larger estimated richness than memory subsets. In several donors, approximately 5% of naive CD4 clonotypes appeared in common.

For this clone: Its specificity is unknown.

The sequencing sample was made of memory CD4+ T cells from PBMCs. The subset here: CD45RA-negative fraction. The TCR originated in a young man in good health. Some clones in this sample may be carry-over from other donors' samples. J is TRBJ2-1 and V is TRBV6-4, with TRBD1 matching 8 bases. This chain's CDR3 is CASNSPRDRGSLEQFF. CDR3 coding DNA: TGTGCCAGCAACTCTCCAAGAGACAGGGGTTCCCTTGAGCAGTTCTTC.